This passage covers 5 T cell receptor beta chains from one sample sequenced in a study of OX40 agonist ivuxolimab in advanced cancers. Receptor libraries were prepared by the immunoSEQ multiplex PCR assay. This is the immuneACCESS table as TCRdb keeps it, with only in-frame sequences that have V and J called. A part of the clones is gone; compared with another copy, unresolved V genes explain less than half, and the rest is unexplained. The sample table records 65,000 to 100,000 clones; around 91% of these occur just once. Jointly, the top ten make up around 0.34% of the sample. Specimen: CD4+ or CD8+ T cells sorted from blood, collected in a trial of the OX40 agonist ivuxolimab. The receptor source for this set is an adult with an advanced solid tumor such as melanoma, head and neck, liver or kidney cancer.

The chain is built from TRBV4-1 and TRBJ2-7; TRBD2 aligns across 12 bases. This CDR3 contains 14 residues. Germline V gene lookup returns CDR1 MGHRA and CDR2 YSYEKL. The V and J ends lost 2 bases and 6 bases, in that order; junction bases with no gene match: 2. The CDR3 DNA reads TGCGCCAGCAGCCAATTGGGACTAGCGGGCGAGCAGTACTTC. It is translated as CASSQLGLAGEQYF.

The chain combines TRBV28 with TRBJ1-2, with D unresolved. CDR1 is MDHEN and CDR2 is SYDVKM in the germline V gene. The CDR3 runs 12 residues. V dropped 6 bases and J dropped 5 bases, with 10 bases sitting between them. DNA for the CDR3: TGTGCCAGCAGCCCCGGGTGGTATGGCTACACCTTC. Translating gives CASSPGWYGYTF.

The chain carries TRBV28 and TRBJ1-4; TRBD1 is a possible D gene (6 bases). Trimming took 2 bases from V and 7 from J, leaving 11 bases between them. The CDR3 is made up of 14 amino acids. Germline CDR1 reads MDHEN; CDR2 reads SYDVKM. DNA for the CDR3: TGTGCCAGCAGTTTACCCAGGGGCGGTGAAAAACTGTTTTTT. Its protein product is CASSLPRGGEKLFF.

The chain couples TRBV19 to TRBJ1-2; 9 nucleotides line up with TRBD1. V was clipped by 6 bases and J by 6 bases; unmatched bases: 8. This CDR3 spans 14 amino acids. Germline assignment: CDR1 LNHDA and CDR2 SQIVND (reference sequence). The CDR3 nucleotides read TGTGCCAGTAGACCTGGGACAGGGCTGCATGGCTACACCTTC. This gives the protein CASRPGTGLHGYTF.

The chain joins TRBV11-2 to TRBJ2-7, with D uncertain. The length of the CDR3 is 12 residues. With 5 bases removed from V and 3 bases from J, the gap between germline ends came to 8 bases. Germline V gene lookup returns CDR1 SGHAT and CDR2 FQNNGV. The DNA of the CDR3 is TGTGCCAGCAGCCGCGAAGTCTACGAGCAGTACGTC. This translates into CASSREVYEQYV.